The 2 T cell receptor beta chains in this list originate from one sample, sequenced in a study of control samples from healthy donors and cancer patients. Here immunoSEQ multiplex PCR was the method, and the copy in TCRdb shows in-frame clones only, minus some. The profile shows approximately 90,000 clones, 70% to 90% of them singletons. Material: blood. Source of these receptors: a young man in good health.

V gene TRBV5-1 combines with J gene TRBJ1-6, with D perhaps matching TRBD1 (5 bases). V gave up 0 bases and J gave up 7 bases, with 5 bases separating them. Germline V gene sequence: CDR1 SGHRS, CDR2 YFSETQ. The CDR3 sequence is 13 residues long. The CDR3 bases are TGCGCCAGCAGCTTGGCAGGGAATTCACCCCTCCACTTT. Its protein product is CASSLAGNSPLHF.

This chain joins TRBV19 and TRBJ2-3; D might be TRBD1 (6 bases). The CDR3 extends over 14 amino acids. Trimming left V 5 bases short and J 4 bases short, with 13 bases between. CDR1 is LNHDA and CDR2 is SQIVND in the germline V gene (reference sequence). DNA of the CDR3: TGTGCCAGTAGTTGGGGGCACGGATCAGATACGCAGTATTTT. Amino acid sequence: CASSWGHGSDTQYF.